Below are 10 T cell receptor beta chains sequenced from a single sample in a study of Tregs in tolerant kidney transplant recipients. Libraries were prepared by immunoSEQ multiplex PCR; TCRdb keeps only in-frame clonotypes and omits some of them. The repertoire holds tens of thousands of clones, with 90% to 95% as singletons. The nonmyeloablative bone marrow transplants came from related graft donors, with transient mixed chimerism. This material consisted of CD4+ T cells from blood (PBMCs), taken 12 months after the transplant. The receptors shown here come from a human patient who received a combined kidney and bone marrow transplant. Some T cells may have originated in the graft donor.

The DNA of the CDR3 is TGTGCCTGGAGCCCCCGAGAGGATGGCTACACCTTC. Translation: CAWSPREDGYTF. The rearrangement uses TRBV30 and TRBJ1-2; D is unresolved. CDR1 is GTSNPN and CDR2 is SVGIG in the germline V gene (reference sequence). Between the trimmed V and J ends, which lost 3 bases and 6 bases, there was a span of 11 bases. The CDR3 runs 12 residues.

This clone showed up just once. The gene calls are TRBV11-1 and TRBJ1-2; TRBD1 matches 9 bases. This CDR3 region has 16 residues. Trimming removed 5 bases from V and 2 bases from J; junction bases left unmatched: 9. Germline V gene lookup returns CDR1 SGHAT and CDR2 FQDESV (reference sequence). CDR3 sequence (DNA): TGTGCCAGCAGCATACCGGGACAGGGATCCAACTATGGCTACACCTTC. As protein: CASSIPGQGSNYGYTF.

V is TRBV7-7 and J is TRBJ2-3; TRBD1 might be the D (6 bases). Germline V gene sequence: CDR1 SSHAT, CDR2 FNYEAQ (reference sequence). The CDR3 has 14 amino acids. The V end was cut by 6 bases, the J end by 2 bases, with 12 bases between. The DNA of the CDR3 is TGTGCCAGCAGTGAGACAGGAATCACAGATACGCAGTATTTT. It encodes CASSETGITDTQYF.

This chain links TRBV4-3 with TRBJ2-5; 13 bases are a match to TRBD2. CDR1 and CDR2 (germline): LGHNA, YSLEER. The ends lost 4 bases at V and 2 bases at J; junction bases unmatched: 4. The CDR3 contains 16 residues. The CDR3 DNA sequence: TGCGCCAGCAGCCTAGGGACTAGCGGGGCGCAAGAGACCCAGTACTTC. Encoded protein: CASSLGTSGAQETQYF.

The chain couples TRBV4-2 to TRBJ2-7, with a tentative D call TRBD1 (6 bases). This CDR3 is built from 19 residues. The germline V gene encodes CDR1 LGHNA and CDR2 YNFKEQ. V lost 1 base, J lost 3 bases, and 25 bases lay in between. DNA for the CDR3: TGTGCCAGCAGCCAAGTAGACCCTCGAGTGGCAGGGGCCGTCTACGAGCAGTACTTC. Translated: CASSQVDPRVAGAVYEQYF.

V usage is TRBV7-9 and J usage is TRBJ2-1; 10 nucleotides agree with TRBD1. CDR1 is SEHNR and CDR2 is FQNEAQ in the germline V gene (reference sequence). The J segment lost 5 bases and the V segment lost 5 bases, leaving 6 bases of the junction unmatched. The CDR3 totals 15 residues. CDR3 bases: TGTGCCAGCAGCCCCGACAGGGGGCTCGACAATGAGCAGTTCTTC. Residues: CASSPDRGLDNEQFF.

The genes are TRBV19 and TRBJ2-7; 8 nucleotides line up with TRBD1. CDR1 is LNHDA, CDR2 SQIVND, per germline (reference sequence). The V and J ends lost 1 base and 5 bases, in that order; junction bases with no gene match: 7. The CDR3 extends over 15 amino acids. For the CDR3, the DNA is TGTGCCAGTAGTATAGGGGGACAGGAGTACCACGAGCAGTACTTC. Residues: CASSIGGQEYHEQYF.

The V and J genes are TRBV5-3 and TRBJ2-5, with 8 bases lining up with TRBD1. TRBV5-3 has ORF status, its function being uncertain. The V segment lost 4 bases and the J segment 5 bases; nucleotides outside the gene matches: 10. This CDR3 contains 15 residues. The CDR3 nucleotides read TGTGCCAGAAGCCTCCCGGACAGGGTAGAGGAGACCCAGTACTTC. This codes for CARSLPDRVEETQYF.

The rearrangement joins TRBV5-1 to TRBJ2-3, with TRBD1 identical over 12 bases. V lost 4 bases to trimming and J lost 6 bases; unmatched junction nucleotides: 9. This CDR3 is 16 amino acids long. In germline, CDR1 is SGHRS, CDR2 YFSETQ. The CDR3 coding sequence is TGCGCCAGCAGCAGGTCGGGACAGGGGGCGGTCGATACGCAGTATTTT. Translation: CASSRSGQGAVDTQYF.

The chain carries TRBV11-2 and TRBJ2-7, with D possibly TRBD2 on 5 matching bases. Trimming removed 1 base at V and 0 bases at J, with 10 bases between. This CDR3 spans 15 amino acids. Germline-derived CDR1 and CDR2 are SGHAT and FQNNGV. The DNA of the CDR3 is TGTGCCAGCAGCTTAGGGCTAGCAATCTCCTACGAGCAGTACTTC. It specifies CASSLGLAISYEQYF.